The source of this TCR beta chain is a study of T cell responses to AZD1222 COVID-19 vaccine. Clones were sequenced by immunoSEQ multiplex PCR, and TCRdb holds only the in-frame ones, with some missing. The sample contains about 35,000 clones, 80% to 90% of which appear only once. This CDR3 contains 12 residues. The V gene lost 5 bases and the J gene lost 10 bases, with 12 bases spanning the gap. Per germline, CDR1 SGHVS and CDR2 FQNEAQ. This specimen was peripheral blood, taken on day 0 of AZD1222 vaccination. The chain recombines TRBV7-8 with TRBJ2-1; D gene uncertain. This sequence originates from an adult in good health. CDR3 nucleotide sequence: TGTGCCAGCAGCCTTACCCGGCTAGAGCAGTTCTTC. This gives the protein CASSLTRLEQFF.